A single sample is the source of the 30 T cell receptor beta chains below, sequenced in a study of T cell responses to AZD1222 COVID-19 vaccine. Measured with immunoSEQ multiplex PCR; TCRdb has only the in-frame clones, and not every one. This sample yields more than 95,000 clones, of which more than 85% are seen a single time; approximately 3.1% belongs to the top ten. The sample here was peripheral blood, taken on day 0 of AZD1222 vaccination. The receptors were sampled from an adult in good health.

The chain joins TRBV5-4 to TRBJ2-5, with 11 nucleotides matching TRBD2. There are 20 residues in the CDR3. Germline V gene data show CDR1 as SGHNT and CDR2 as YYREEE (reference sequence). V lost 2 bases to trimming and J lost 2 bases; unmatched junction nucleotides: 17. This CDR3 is CASSFSLSGRASGRQETQYF. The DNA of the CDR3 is TGTGCCAGCAGCTTTTCCCTTAGCGGGAGGGCCTCTGGAAGGCAAGAGACCCAGTACTTC.

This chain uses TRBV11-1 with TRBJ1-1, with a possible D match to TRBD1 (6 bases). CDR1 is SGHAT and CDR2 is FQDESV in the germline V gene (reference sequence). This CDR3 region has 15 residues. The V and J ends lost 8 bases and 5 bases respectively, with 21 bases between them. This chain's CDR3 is CASQLTLEGGTEAFF. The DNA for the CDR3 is TGTGCCAGCCAGCTTACCCTCGAGGGGGGAACTGAAGCTTTCTTT.

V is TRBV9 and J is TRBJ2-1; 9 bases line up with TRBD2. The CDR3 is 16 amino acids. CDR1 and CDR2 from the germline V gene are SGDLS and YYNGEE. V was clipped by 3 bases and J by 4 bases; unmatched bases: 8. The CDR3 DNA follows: TGTGCCAGCAGCGGTCGACTAGCGGAGACATACAATGAGCAGTTCTTC. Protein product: CASSGRLAETYNEQFF.

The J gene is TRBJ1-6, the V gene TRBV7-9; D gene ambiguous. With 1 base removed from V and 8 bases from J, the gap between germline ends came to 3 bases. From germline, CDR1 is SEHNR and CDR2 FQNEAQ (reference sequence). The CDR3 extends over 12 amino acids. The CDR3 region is CASSLGDSPLHF. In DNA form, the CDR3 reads TGTGCCAGCAGCTTAGGCGATTCACCCCTCCACTTT.

This CDR3 is CSVYAGTSSYEQYF. CDR3 nucleotide sequence: TGCAGCGTTTATGCGGGGACTAGCTCCTACGAGCAGTACTTC. The chain carries TRBV29-1 and TRBJ2-7, with TRBD2 identical over 8 bases. The CDR3 loop spans 14 amino acids. The V gene end was trimmed by 5 bases and the J gene end by 0 bases; junction bases not matched to a gene: 6. Germline CDR1 SQVTM, CDR2 ANQGSEA.

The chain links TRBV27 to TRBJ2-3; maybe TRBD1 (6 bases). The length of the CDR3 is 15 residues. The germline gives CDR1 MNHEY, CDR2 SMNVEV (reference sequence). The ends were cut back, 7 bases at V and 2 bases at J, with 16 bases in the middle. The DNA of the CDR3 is TGTGCCAGCAAGGGGAATACAGGGCCCACAGATACGCAGTATTTT. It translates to CASKGNTGPTDTQYF.

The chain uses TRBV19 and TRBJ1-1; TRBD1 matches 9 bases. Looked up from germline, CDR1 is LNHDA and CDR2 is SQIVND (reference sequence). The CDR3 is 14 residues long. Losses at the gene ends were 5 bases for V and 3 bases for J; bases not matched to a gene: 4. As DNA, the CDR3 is TGTGCCAGTAGTCAACAGGGGGCTTACACTGAAGCTTTCTTT. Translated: CASSQQGAYTEAFF.

CDR3 sequence (DNA): TGTGCCAGCAGCGAAGGCCCTACTGAAGCTTTCTTT. This gives the protein CASSEGPTEAFF. This chain joins TRBV11-3 and TRBJ1-1; D unclear. Germline CDR1 SGHNT, CDR2 YENEEA. Trimming stripped 5 bases from V and 5 bases from J, with 9 bases between. There are 12 residues in the CDR3.

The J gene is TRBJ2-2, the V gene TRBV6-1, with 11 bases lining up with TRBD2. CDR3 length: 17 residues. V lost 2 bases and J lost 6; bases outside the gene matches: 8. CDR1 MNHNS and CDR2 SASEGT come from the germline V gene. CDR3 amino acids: CASSEIGSGRGAGELFF. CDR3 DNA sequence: TGTGCCAGCAGTGAAATCGGTAGCGGGAGGGGCGCCGGGGAGCTGTTTTTT.

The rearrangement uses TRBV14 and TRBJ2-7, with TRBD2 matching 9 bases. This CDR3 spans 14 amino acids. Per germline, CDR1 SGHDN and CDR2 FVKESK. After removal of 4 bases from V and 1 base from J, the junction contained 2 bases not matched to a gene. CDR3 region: CASSPTSGSYEQYF. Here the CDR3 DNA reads TGTGCCAGCAGCCCGACTAGCGGATCCTACGAGCAGTACTTC. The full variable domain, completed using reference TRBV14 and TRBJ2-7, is EAGVTQFPSHSVIEKGQTVTLRCDPISGHDNLYWYRRVMGKEIKFLLHFVKESKQDESGMPNNRFLAERTGGTYSTLKVQPAELEDSGVYFCASSPTSGSYEQYFGPGTRLTVT.

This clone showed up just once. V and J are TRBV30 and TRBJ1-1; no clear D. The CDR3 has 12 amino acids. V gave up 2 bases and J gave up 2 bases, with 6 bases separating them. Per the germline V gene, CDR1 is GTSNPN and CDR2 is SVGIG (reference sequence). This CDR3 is CAWSTPNTEAFF. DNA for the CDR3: TGTGCCTGGAGTACACCTAACACTGAAGCTTTCTTT.

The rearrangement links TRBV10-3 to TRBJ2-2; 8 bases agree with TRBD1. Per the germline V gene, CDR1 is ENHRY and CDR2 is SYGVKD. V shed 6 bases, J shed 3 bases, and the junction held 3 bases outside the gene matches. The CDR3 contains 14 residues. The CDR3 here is CAISSGGDTGELFF. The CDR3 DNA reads TGTGCCATCAGCTCAGGGGGCGACACCGGGGAGCTGTTTTTT.

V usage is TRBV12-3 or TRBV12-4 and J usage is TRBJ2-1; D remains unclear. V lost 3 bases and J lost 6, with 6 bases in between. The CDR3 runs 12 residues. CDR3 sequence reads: CASSFFINEQFF. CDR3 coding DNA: TGTGCCAGCAGTTTCTTCATCAATGAGCAGTTCTTC.

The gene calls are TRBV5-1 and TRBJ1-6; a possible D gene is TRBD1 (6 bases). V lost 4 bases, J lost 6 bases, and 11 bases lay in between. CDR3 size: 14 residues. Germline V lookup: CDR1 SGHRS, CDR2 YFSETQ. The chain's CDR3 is CASSATGTNSPLHF. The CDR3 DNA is TGCGCCAGCAGCGCCACAGGGACTAATTCACCCCTCCACTTT.

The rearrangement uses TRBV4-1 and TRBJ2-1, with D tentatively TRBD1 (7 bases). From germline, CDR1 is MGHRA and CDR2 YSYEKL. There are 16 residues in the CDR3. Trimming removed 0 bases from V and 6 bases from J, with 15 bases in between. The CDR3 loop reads CASSQDVGQGGNEQFF. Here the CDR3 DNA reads TGCGCCAGCAGCCAAGACGTGGGTCAGGGGGGCAATGAGCAGTTCTTC.

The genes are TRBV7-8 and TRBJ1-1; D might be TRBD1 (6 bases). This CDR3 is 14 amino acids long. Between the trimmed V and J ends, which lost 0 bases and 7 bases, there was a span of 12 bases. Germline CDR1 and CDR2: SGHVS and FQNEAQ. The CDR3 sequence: CASSLARGAGEAFF. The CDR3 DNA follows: TGTGCCAGCAGCTTAGCGCGGGGGGCGGGTGAAGCTTTCTTT.

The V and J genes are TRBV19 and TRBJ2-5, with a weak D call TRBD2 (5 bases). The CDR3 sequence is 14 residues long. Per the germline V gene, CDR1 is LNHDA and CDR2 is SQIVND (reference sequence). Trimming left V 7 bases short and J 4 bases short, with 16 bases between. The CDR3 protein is CASKMRVSGETQYF. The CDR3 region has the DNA TGTGCCAGTAAAATGCGGGTCAGCGGAGAGACCCAGTACTTC.

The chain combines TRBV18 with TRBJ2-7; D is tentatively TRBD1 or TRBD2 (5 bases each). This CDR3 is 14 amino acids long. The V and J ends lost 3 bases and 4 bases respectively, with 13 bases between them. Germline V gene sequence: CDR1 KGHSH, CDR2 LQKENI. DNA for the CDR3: TGTGCCAGCTCACCCCCAGGGAGTCAATACGAGCAGTACTTC. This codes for CASSPPGSQYEQYF.

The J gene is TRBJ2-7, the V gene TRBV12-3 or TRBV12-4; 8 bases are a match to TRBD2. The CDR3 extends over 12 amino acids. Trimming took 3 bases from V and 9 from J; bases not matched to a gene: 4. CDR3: CASSLSGRGQYF. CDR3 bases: TGTGCCAGCAGTTTGAGCGGGAGAGGGCAGTACTTC.

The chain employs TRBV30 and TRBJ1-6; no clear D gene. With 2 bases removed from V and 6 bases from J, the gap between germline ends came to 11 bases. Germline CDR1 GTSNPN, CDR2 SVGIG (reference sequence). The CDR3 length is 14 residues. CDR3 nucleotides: TGTGCCTGGAGTCCTCCGGTGATTAATTCACCCCTCCACTTT. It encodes CAWSPPVINSPLHF.

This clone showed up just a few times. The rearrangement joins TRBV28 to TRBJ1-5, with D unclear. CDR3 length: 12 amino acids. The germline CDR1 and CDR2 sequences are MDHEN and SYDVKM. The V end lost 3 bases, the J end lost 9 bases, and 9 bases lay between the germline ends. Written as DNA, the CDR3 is TGTGCCAGCAGTTTGATGGACCGGCCCCAGCATTTT. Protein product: CASSLMDRPQHF.

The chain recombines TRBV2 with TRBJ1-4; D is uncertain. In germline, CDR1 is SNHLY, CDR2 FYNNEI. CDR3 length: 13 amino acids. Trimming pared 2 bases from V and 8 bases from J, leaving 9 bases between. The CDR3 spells CASSESRFEKLFF. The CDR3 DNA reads TGTGCCAGCAGTGAATCCCGATTCGAAAAACTGTTTTTT.

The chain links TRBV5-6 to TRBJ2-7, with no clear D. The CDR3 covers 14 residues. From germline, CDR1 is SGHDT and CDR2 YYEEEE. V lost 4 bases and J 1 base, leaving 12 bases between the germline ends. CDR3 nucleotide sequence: TGTGCCAGCAGCCCGGAGCCCCATTCCTACGAGCAGTACTTC. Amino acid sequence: CASSPEPHSYEQYF.

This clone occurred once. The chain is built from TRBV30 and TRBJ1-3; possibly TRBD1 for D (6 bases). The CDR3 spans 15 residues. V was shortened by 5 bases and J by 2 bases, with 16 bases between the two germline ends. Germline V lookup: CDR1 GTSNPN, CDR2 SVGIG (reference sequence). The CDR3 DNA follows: TGTGCCTGGGCACGACAGGTGATGCCTGGAAACACCATATATTTT. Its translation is CAWARQVMPGNTIYF.

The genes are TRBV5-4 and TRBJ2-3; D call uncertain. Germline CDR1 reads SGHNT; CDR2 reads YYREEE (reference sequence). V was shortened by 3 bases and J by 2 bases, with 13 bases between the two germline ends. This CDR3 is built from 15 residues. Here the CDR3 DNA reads TGTGCCAGCAGCTATGGACGAGGAGACACAGATACGCAGTATTTT. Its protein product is CASSYGRGDTDTQYF.

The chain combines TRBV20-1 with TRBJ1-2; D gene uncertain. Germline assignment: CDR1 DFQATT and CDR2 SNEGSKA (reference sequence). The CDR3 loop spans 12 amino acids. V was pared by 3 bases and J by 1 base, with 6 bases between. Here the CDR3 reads CSASPLNYGYTF. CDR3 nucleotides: TGCAGTGCTAGTCCTCTTAACTATGGCTACACCTTC.

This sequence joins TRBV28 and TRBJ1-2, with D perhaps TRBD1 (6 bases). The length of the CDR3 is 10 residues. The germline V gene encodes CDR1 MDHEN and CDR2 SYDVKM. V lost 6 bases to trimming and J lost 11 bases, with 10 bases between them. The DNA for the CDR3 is TGTGCCAGCAGCCAAAGGGGGTACACCTTC. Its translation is CASSQRGYTF.

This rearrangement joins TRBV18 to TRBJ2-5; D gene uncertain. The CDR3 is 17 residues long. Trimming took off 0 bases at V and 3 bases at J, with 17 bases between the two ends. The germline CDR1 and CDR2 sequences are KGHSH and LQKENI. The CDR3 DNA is TGTGCCAGCTCACCACCGGCAATCCAGGTTGCAAAAGAGACCCAGTACTTC. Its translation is CASSPPAIQVAKETQYF.

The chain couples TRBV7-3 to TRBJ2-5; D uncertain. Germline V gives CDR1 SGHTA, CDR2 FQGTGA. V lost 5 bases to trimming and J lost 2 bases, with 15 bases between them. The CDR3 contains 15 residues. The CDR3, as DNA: TGTGCCAGCAGCGGCGCGAGCGCTAATCAAGAGACCCAGTACTTC. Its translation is CASSGASANQETQYF.

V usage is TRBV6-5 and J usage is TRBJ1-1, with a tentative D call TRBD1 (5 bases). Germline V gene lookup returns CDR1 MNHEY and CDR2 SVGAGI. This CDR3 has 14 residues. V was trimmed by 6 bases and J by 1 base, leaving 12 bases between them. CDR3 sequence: CASRFRQPNTEAFF. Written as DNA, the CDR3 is TGTGCCAGCAGATTTAGACAGCCGAACACTGAAGCTTTCTTT.